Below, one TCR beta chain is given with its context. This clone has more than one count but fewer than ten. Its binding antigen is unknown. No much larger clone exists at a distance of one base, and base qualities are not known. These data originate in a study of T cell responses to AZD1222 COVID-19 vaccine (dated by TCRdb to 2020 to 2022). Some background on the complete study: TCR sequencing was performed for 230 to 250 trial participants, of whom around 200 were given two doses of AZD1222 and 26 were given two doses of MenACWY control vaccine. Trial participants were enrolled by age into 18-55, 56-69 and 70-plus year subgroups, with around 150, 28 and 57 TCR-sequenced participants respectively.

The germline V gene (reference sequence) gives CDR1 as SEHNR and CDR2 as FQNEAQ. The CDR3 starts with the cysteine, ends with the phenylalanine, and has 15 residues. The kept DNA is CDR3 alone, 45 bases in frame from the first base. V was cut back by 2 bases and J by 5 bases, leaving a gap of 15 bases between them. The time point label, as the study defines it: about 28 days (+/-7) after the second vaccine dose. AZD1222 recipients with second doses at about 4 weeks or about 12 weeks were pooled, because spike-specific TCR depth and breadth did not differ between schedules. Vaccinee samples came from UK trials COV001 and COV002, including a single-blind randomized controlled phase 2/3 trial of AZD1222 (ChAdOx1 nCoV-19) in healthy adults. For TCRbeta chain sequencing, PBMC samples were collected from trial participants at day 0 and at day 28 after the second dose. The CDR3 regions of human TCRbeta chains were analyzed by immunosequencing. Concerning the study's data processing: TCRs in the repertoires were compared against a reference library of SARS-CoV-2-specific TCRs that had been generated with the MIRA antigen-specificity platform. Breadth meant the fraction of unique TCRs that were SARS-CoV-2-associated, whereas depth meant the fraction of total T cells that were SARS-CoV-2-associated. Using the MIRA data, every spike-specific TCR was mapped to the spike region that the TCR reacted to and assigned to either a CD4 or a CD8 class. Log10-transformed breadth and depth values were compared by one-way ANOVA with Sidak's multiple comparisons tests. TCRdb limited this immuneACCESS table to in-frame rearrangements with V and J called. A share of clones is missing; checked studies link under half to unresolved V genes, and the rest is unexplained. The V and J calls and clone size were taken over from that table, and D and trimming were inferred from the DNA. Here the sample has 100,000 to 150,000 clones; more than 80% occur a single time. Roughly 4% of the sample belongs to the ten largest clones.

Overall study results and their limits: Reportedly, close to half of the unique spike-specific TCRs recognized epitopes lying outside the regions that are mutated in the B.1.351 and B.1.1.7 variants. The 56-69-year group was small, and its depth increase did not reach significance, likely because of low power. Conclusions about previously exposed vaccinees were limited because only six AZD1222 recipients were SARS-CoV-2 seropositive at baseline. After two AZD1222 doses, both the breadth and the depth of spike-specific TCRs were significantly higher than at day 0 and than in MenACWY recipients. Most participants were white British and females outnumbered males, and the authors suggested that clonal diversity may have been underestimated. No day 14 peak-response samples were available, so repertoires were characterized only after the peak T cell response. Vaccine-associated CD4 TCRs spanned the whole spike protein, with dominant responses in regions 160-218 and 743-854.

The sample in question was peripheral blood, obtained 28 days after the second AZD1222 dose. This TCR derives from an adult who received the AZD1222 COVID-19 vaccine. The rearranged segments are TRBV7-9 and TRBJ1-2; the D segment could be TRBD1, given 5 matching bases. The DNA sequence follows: TGTGCCAGCAGCTTATACGGGGGTATTCAATATGGCTACACCTTC. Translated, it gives CASSLYGGIQYGYTF.